This is a list of T cell receptor beta chains from one sample in a study of cytomegalovirus exposure and HLA in healthy donors. Sequenced by immunoSEQ multiplex PCR; TCRdb stores in-frame clones only, minus some. The sample lists 95,000 to 150,000 clones, under 85% occurring once. Sequencing used PBMCs. The receptors were gathered from a human donor in good health. Both conserved end residues are part of each CDR3. The order of the fields is J gene, D gene, clone size, V gene, CDR3 DNA, CDR3 protein. The D gene is left open where the match is weak. Part of the rows lack a size; the others show once, few, many or a class for expanded clones.

TRBJ2-1 | TRBD2 | once | TRBV19 | TGTGCCAGTACCCTTAGCGGGATAAGAGAGCAGTTCTTC | CASTLSGIREQFF
TRBJ1-1 | . | few | TRBV11-1 | TGTGCCAGCAGCTTAGAGGTGGGCAGAAACACTGAAGCTTTCTTT | CASSLEVGRNTEAFF
TRBJ2-2 | . | few | TRBV4-2 | TGTGCCAGCAGCCAAGATTCCGGCGGGAACACCGGGGAGCTGTTTTTT | CASSQDSGGNTGELFF
TRBJ2-3 | TRBD2 | . | TRBV5-4 | TGTGCCAGCAGCTTGGAGGTGGGACTAGCGGGAGCGTCAGATACGCAGTATTTT | CASSLEVGLAGASDTQYF
TRBJ2-3 | TRBD1 | few | TRBV5-1 | TGCGCCAGCAGCTCAACAGGGGAGGATACGCAGTATTTT | CASSSTGEDTQYF
TRBJ2-7 | TRBD2 | . | TRBV6-5 | TGTGCCAGCACGGACGGGCGGGAGGCCTCCTACGAGCAGTACTTC | CASTDGREASYEQYF
TRBJ1-4 | . | . | TRBV6-1 | TGTGCCAGCAGTGTGGCCTCGGGTGCTAATGAAAAACTGTTTTTT | CASSVASGANEKLFF
TRBJ1-2 | . | . | TRBV30 | TGTGCCTGGAGTGTTCCGAACAGGGCTAACTATGGCTACACCTTC | CAWSVPNRANYGYTF
TRBJ2-4 | TRBD1 | . | TRBV7-2 | TGTGCCAGCAGCTTTCGTCCCCAGGGGGCTGGAAACAGTCAGTACTTC | CASSFRPQGAGNSQYF
TRBJ1-4 | TRBD1 | once | TRBV19 | TGTGCCAGTAGTATCAGGGGGAATGAAAAACTGTTTTTT | CASSIRGNEKLFF